This record covers a single TCR beta chain. This receptor's antigen is unknown. Within one base of it there is no much larger clone, and no base qualities were kept. This sample was taken from a study of OX40 agonist ivuxolimab in advanced cancers. Background on the whole study: Ivuxolimab, which targeted the costimulatory receptor OX40 (CD134), was an agonistic, fully human IgG2 monoclonal antibody. A male proportion of 82.7% and a mean age of approximately 55 years, ranging from about 23 to 90, were recorded for the dose-escalation cohort. Patients were allowed to have had prior anti-PD-1, anti-PD-L1 or anti-CTLA-4 therapy, and 30% to 50% of the dose-escalation patients had previously received checkpoint inhibitors. Of the approximately 53 patients in dose escalation, around 19 had hepatocellular carcinoma, some 15 had melanoma, 9 had renal cell carcinoma and 9 had head and neck cancer. Intravenous ivuxolimab was administered to patients every 2 weeks at six dose levels: 0.01, 0.1, 0.3, 1.5, 3 and 10 mg/kg. Peripheral TCRbeta sequencing was intended to test whether TCR sequence diversity was altered and clonal T-cell expansion was caused by ivuxolimab. The monotherapy dose-escalation portion (N of about 50 patients) of the phase I ivuxolimab trial is reported in the paper. Three dose-escalation patients achieved partial responses, one with hepatocellular carcinoma and two with cutaneous melanoma.

Patients with autoimmune disease history or receiving systemic immunosuppression were excluded from the trial. In every dose cohort, peripheral blood was drawn for TCR sequencing at baseline, cycle 4 day 1, and cycle 7 day 1. Samples were obtained from an open-label, multicenter, first-in-human phase I dose-escalation trial of ivuxolimab. Adults with locally advanced or metastatic melanoma, renal cell, hepatocellular, or head and neck squamous cell carcinoma were enrolled in the trial. Before TCR sequencing, CD4+ T cells and CD8+ T cells were sorted from peripheral blood as separate populations. For sequencing of the TCRbeta CDR3 region, genomic DNA was extracted from the sorted cells. The immunoSEQ Assay was used for sequencing of TCRbeta CDR3 regions. The clones in this table, taken by TCRdb from immuneACCESS, are in-frame only. Not every clone is retained; where verified, under half of the shortfall comes from an unresolved V gene, and the cause of the rest is unknown. The sample contains roughly 48,000 clones, roughly four fifths of them found a single time. The ten largest clones take up roughly 2.2% of the sample.

Paper-wide results and their limitations: Low levels of normalized T-cell clonal expansion were also seen in some nonresponding patients. On average, CD8+ T cells showed more expanded clones than CD4+ T cells after ivuxolimab. Partial responders in the 0.1-3.0 mg/kg groups had among the lowest normalized peripheral clonal expansion, especially among CD8+ T cells. The antigen specificity of the clonally expanded peripheral T cells was not determined. At doses of 0.1 to 3.0 mg/kg, clonal expansion of both CD4+ and CD8+ T cells in blood was seen between baseline and week 6.

The clonotype comes from an adult with an advanced solid tumor such as melanoma, head and neck, liver or kidney cancer. The sequencing here drew on CD4+ or CD8+ T cells sorted from blood, taken in a trial of the OX40 agonist ivuxolimab.

The DNA reads as follows: TGTGCCATCAGCGGACAGGGAAACACAGATACGCAGTATTTT. Its amino acids are CAISGQGNTDTQYF. This sequence uses TRBV10-3 and TRBJ2-3, with 8 central nucleotides matching TRBD1. V is pruned by 6 bases and J by 2 bases, leaving 4 bases of the junction without a gene match. As encoded in the germline V gene, CDR1 is ENHRY while CDR2 is SYGVKD. From cysteine to phenylalanine, the CDR3 is 14 amino acids long. Kept here is only the CDR3 DNA, which spans 42 bases and is read in frame from base 1.